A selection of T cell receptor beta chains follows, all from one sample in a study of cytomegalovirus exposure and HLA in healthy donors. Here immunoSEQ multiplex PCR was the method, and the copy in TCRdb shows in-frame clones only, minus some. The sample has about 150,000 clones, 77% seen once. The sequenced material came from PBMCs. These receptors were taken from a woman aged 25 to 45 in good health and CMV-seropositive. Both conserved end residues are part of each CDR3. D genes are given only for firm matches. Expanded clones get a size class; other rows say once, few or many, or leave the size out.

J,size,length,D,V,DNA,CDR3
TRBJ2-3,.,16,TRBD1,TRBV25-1,TGTGCCAGCAGTGGGTGGACAGGGTTGGGCACAGATACGCAGTATTTT,CASSGWTGLGTDTQYF
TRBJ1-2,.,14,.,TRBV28,TGTGCCAGCAGCCCCCACGGGGGACTCTATGGCTACACCTTC,CASSPHGGLYGYTF
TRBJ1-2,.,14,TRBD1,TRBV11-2,TGTGCCAGCAGCAAGACAGGGCCGGTCTATGGCTACACCTTC,CASSKTGPVYGYTF
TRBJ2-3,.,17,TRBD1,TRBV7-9,TGTGCCAGCAGATCTGAGACCGGGACCCAGGGGACAGGTACGCAGTATTTT,CASRSETGTQGTGTQYF
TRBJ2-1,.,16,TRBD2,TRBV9,TGTGCCAGCAGCGTAGGGGCGGGAGGTGGATACAATGAGCAGTTCTTC,CASSVGAGGGYNEQFF
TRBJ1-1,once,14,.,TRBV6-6,TGTGCCAGCAGTAAAGGCAGGGCGAACACTGAAGCTTTCTTT,CASSKGRANTEAFF
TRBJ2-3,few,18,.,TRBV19,TGTGCCAGTAGTATTAGGGCTTCGGGTCTAGCACACACAGATACGCAGTATTTT,CASSIRASGLAHTDTQYF
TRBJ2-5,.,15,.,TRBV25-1,TGTGCCAGCAGTGACTCGACAGCCTACCAAGAGACCCAGTACTTC,CASSDSTAYQETQYF
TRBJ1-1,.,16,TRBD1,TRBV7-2,TGTGCCAGCAGCCCACAAACGGGACAGAAGAACACTGAAGCTTTCTTT,CASSPQTGQKNTEAFF
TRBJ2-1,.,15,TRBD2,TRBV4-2,TGTGCCAGCAGGAGGGGGACTAGCGGGAGAGATGAGCAGTTCTTC,CASRRGTSGRDEQFF
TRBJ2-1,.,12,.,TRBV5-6,TGTGCCAGCAGCGTGGACGGTCTTCGGCAGTTCTTC,CASSVDGLRQFF
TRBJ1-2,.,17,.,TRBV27,TGTGCCAGCAGTTTAATTGGGGGCCGGGGATCTAACTATGGCTACACCTTC,CASSLIGGRGSNYGYTF
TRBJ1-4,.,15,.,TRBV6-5,TGTGCCAGCAGTTACTCGAATGAGGGAGGGGAAAAACTGTTTTTT,CASSYSNEGGEKLFF
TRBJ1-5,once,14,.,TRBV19,TGTGCCAGTAGTATAGGCCAGGATAATCAGCCCCAGCATTTT,CASSIGQDNQPQHF
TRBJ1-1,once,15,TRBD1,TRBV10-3,TGTGCCATCCGAGGGACAGGGAGGGGGAACACTGAAGCTTTCTTT,CAIRGTGRGNTEAFF
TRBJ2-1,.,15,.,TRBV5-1,TGCGCCACGTCTCGACTGGCGGGATCTTACAATGAGCAGTTCTTC,CATSRLAGSYNEQFF
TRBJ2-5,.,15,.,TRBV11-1,TGTGCCAGCAGCCTTCTGACAGGAGTCAAAGAGACCCAGTACTTC,CASSLLTGVKETQYF
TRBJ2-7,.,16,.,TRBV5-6,TGTGCCAGCAGCTTGAGGTCCTTCGGGGGAGGGGGCGAGCAGTACTTC,CASSLRSFGGGGEQYF
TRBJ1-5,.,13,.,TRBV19,TGTGCCAGTAGTATTTCCCTTGATCAGCCCCAGCATTTT,CASSISLDQPQHF
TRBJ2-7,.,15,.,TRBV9,TGTGCCAGCAGCGCCTGGTCAGGGGCGCCGTACGAGCAGTACTTC,CASSAWSGAPYEQYF
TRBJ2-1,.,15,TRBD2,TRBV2,TGTGCCAGCAGCGGGACTAGCGGGAGGCCAACTGAGCAGTTCTTC,CASSGTSGRPTEQFF
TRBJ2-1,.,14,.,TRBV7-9,TGTGCCAGCAGCCCCCCTGCGGGCTGGGATGAGCAGTTCTTC,CASSPPAGWDEQFF
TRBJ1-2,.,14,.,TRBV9,TGTGCCAGCAGCGAGCCGGGGAATAACTATGGCTACACCTTC,CASSEPGNNYGYTF
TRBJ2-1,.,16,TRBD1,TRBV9,TGTGCCAGCAGCTATGGACAGGGGGTTTCCTACAATGAGCAGTTCTTC,CASSYGQGVSYNEQFF
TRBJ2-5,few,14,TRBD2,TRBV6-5,TGTGCCAGCGCGGGACTAGCGAACCAAGAGACCCAGTACTTC,CASAGLANQETQYF
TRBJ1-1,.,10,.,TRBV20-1,TGCAGTGCTAGAGTTAATGAAGCTTTCTTT,CSARVNEAFF
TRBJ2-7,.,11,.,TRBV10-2,TGCGCCAGCAGTCGGGGGTTCGAGCAGTACTTC,CASSRGFEQYF
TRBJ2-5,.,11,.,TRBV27,TGTGCCAGCAGATCACAAGAGACCCAGTACTTC,CASRSQETQYF
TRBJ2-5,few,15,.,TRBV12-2,TGTGCAAGTCGCTTAGGTGGAGGGACCCAAGAGACCCAGTACTTC,CASRLGGGTQETQYF
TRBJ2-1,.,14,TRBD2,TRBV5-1,TGCGCCAGCAGCTCGGGGACTAGCGCCGATGAGCAGTTCTTC,CASSSGTSADEQFF
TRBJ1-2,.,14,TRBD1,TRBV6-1,TGTGCCAGCAGTTTACAGGGGGGGGCGAATGGCTACACCTTC,CASSLQGGANGYTF
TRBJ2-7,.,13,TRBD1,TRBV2,TGTGCCAGCAGTCGGGACAGGGCCTACGAGCAGTACTTC,CASSRDRAYEQYF